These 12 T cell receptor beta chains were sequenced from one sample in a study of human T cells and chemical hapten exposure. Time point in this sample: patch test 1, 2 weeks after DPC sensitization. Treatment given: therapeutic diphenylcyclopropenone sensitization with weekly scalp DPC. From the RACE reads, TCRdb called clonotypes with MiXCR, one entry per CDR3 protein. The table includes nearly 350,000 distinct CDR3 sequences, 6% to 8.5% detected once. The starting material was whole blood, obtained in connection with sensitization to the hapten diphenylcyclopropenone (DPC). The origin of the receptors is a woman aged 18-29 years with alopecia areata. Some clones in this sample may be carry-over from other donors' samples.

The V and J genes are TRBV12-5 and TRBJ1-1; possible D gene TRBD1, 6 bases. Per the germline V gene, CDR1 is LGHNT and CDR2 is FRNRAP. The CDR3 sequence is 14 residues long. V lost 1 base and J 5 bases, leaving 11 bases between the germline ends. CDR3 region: CASGLEGGVTEAFF. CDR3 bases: TGTGCTAGTGGTTTGGAGGGGGGGGTGACTGAAGCTTTCTTT.

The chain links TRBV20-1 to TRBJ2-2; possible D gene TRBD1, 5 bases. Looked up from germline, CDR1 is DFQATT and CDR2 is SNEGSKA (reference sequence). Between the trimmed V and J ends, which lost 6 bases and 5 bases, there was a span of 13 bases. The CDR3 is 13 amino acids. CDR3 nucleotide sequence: TGCAGTGCCAGGGTCTCAGGGACCGGGGAGCTGTTTTTT. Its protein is CSARVSGTGELFF.

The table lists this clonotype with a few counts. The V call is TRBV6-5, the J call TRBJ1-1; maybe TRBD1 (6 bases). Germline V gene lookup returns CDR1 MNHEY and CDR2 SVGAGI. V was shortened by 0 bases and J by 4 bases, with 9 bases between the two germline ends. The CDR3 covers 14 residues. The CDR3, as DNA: TGTGCCAGCAGTTACTCGGAGGGGGTCACTGAAGCTTTCTTT. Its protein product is CASSYSEGVTEAFF.

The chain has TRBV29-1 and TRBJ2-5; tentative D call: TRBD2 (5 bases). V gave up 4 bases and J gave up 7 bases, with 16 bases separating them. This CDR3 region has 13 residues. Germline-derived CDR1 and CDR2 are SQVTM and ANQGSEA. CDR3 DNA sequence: TGCAGCGTTGGTAGGCAGAGGGAAGGGACCCAGTACTTC. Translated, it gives CSVGRQREGTQYF. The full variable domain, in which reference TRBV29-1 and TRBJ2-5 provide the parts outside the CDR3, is SAVISQKPSRDICQRGTSLTIQCQVDSQVTMMFWYRQQPGQSLTLIATANQGSEATYESGFVIDKFPISRPNLTFSTLTVSNMSPEDSSIYLCSVGRQREGTQYFGPGTRLLVL.

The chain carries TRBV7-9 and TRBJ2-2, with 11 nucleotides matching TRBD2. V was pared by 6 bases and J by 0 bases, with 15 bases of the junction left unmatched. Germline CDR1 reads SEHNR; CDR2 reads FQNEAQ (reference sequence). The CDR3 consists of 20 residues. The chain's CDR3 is CASRAGTSGPVRPNTGELFF. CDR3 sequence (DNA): TGTGCCAGCAGAGCCGGGACTAGCGGCCCTGTTCGCCCGAACACCGGGGAGCTGTTTTTT.

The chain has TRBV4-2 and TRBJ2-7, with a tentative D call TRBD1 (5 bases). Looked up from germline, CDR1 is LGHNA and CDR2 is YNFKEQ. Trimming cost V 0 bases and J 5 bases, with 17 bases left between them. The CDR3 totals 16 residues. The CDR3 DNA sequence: TGTGCCAGCAGCCAAGATAAAAAGGGGTCTCACCACGAGCAGTACTTC. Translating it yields CASSQDKKGSHHEQYF.

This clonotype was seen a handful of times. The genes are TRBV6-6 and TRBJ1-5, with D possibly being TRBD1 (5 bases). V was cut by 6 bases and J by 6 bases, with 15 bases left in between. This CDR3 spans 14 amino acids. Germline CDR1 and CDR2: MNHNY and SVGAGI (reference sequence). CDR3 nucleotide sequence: TGTGCCAGCAGGACGGCCGGGGCGTTTCAGCCCCAGCATTTT. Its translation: CASRTAGAFQPQHF.

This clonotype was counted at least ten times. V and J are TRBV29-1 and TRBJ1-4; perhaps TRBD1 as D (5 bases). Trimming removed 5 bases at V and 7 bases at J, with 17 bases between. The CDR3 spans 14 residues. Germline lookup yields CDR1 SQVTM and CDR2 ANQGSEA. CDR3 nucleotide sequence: TGCAGCGTTCGTGCAGGGTCCGCCGGTGAAAAACTGTTTTTT. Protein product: CSVRAGSAGEKLFF.

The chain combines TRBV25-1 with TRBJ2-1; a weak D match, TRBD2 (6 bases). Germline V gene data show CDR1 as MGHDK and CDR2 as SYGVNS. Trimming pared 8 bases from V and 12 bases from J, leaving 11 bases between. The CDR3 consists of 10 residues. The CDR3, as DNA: TGTGCCAGCGGCGGGGTAATGCAGTTCTTC. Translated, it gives CASGGVMQFF.

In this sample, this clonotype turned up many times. Here the CDR3 reads CASSLGQPQNSPLHF. The CDR3 region has the DNA TGTGCCAGCAGCTTAGGACAGCCCCAGAATTCACCCCTCCACTTT. The rearrangement links TRBV11-2 to TRBJ1-6; D may be TRBD1 (5 bases). This CDR3 has 15 residues. The germline V and J ends were trimmed by 1 base and 7 bases, with 11 bases remaining between them. Germline V gene lookup returns CDR1 SGHAT and CDR2 FQNNGV.

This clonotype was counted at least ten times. CDR3 loop: CSVELSGGGDTQYF. CDR3 DNA: TGCAGCGTTGAGCTGTCAGGGGGTGGGGATACGCAGTATTTT. The genes are TRBV29-1 and TRBJ2-3; 7 positions match TRBD1. Trimming at V came to 3 bases and at J to 6 bases, leaving 9 bases not matched to a gene. The CDR3 has 14 amino acids. Germline CDR1 SQVTM, CDR2 ANQGSEA.

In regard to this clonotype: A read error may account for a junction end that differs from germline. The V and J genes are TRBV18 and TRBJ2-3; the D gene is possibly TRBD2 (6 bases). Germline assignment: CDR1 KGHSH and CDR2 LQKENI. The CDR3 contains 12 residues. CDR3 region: CASSPDRGNKDF. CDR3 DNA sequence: TGTGCCAGCTCACCCGACCGGGGGAATAAGGATTTT. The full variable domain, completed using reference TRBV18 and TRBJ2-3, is NAGVMQNPRHLVRRRGQEARLRCSPMKGHSHVYWYRQLPEEGLKFMVYLQKENIIDESGMPKERFSAEFPKEGPSILRIQQVVRGDSAAYFCASSPDRGNKDFGPGTRLTVL.